This T cell receptor (beta chain) is from a study of T cell responses to AZD1222 COVID-19 vaccine. This clone was detected once. Its antigen is not identified. Study-level points and caveats: Baseline seropositivity occurred in only 5 or 6 AZD1222 recipients. Among vaccine-associated CD4 TCRs, coverage spanned spike, with dominance at 160-218 and 743-854. A rise in Spike-specific TCR breadth and depth followed two AZD1222 doses.

Method: immunoSEQ multiplex PCR; TCRdb's copy keeps in-frame clones and lacks some. The sample gives 95,000 to 110,000 clones, around 89% of which show up once; approximately 19% is in the top ten. This TCR derives from an adult in good health. The sample was peripheral blood, taken on day 0 of AZD1222 vaccination.

This chain's CDR3 is CASRRTGKGNQPQHF. In DNA, the CDR3 is TGTGCCAGCAGGAGGACGGGGAAGGGCAATCAGCCCCAGCATTTT. The chain uses TRBV2 and TRBJ1-5; D call uncertain. The V gene lost 6 bases and the J gene lost 2 bases, with 14 bases spanning the gap. The germline V gene encodes CDR1 SNHLY and CDR2 FYNNEI. This CDR3 contains 15 residues.